The clone carrying this TCR beta chain was seen only once. TCRdb's copy holds only in-frame clones and misses some; the assay was immunoSEQ multiplex PCR. The table lists 140,000 or so clones, approximately 84% of them singletons. The J segment lost 6 bases and the V segment lost 7 bases, leaving 9 bases of the junction unmatched. The CDR3 has 14 amino acids. From germline, CDR1 is SNHLY and CDR2 FYNNEI. The data were taken from a study of blood T cell repertoires in COVID-19. Individuals drawn from approximately 26 US areas were roughly 18 to 100 years old. The source of this sequence is a woman in her fifties or sixties with acute COVID-19. V and J are TRBV2 and TRBJ2-1, with 7 bases aligning to TRBD2. Sequencing input: PBMCs or T cells enriched from blood (not recorded which). CDR3 sequence reads: CASMLAGAINEQFF. The CDR3 nucleotides read TGTGCCAGCATGCTGGCGGGAGCCATCAATGAGCAGTTCTTC.